This is a list of T cell receptor beta chains from one sample in a study of naive and memory T cell subsets. TCRdb ran MiXCR on the UMI-ligation and nested PCR reads and lists one entry per CDR3 protein. This table holds 130,000 to 150,000 distinct CDR3 sequences, about a sixth found once. The sequenced material came from naive CD4+ T cells from blood. Receptor source: a human donor in good health. Each CDR3 is given with its conserved first and last residue. A D gene is named only where the DNA matches it firmly. Clone size, where shown, is once, few, many, or a class for clones that have expanded.

V: TRBV20-1; J: TRBJ2-2; size: few; D: NA; DNA: TGCAGTGCTAATAAGGACAGTTCCACCGGGGAGCTGTTTTTT; CDR3: CSANKDSSTGELFF
V: TRBV4-3; J: TRBJ2-7; size: NA; D: TRBD1; DNA: TGCGCCAGCAGCCAACTCGGACAGGGGGGATCCTACGAGCAGTACTTC; CDR3: CASSQLGQGGSYEQYF
V: TRBV7-9; J: TRBJ2-7; size: NA; D: NA; DNA: TGTGCCAGCAGCTTACCTCTTACCTACGAGCAGTACTTC; CDR3: CASSLPLTYEQYF
V: TRBV25-1; J: TRBJ2-2; size: NA; D: NA; DNA: TGTGCCAGCACGAAGATGGGAGACGCCGGGGAGCTGTTTTTT; CDR3: CASTKMGDAGELFF
V: TRBV30; J: TRBJ1-6; size: NA; D: NA; DNA: TGTGCCGGTCGTTACGAAGCCTATAATTCACCCCTCCACTTT; CDR3: CAGRYEAYNSPLHF
V: TRBV5-4; J: TRBJ2-1; size: NA; D: NA; DNA: TGTGCCAGCAGACAGGCCTCCTACAATGAGCAGTTCTTC; CDR3: CASRQASYNEQFF
V: TRBV15; J: TRBJ2-1; size: many; D: TRBD2; DNA: TGTGCCACCAGCAGACTAGCGGGAGTGGATGAGCAGTTCTTC; CDR3: CATSRLAGVDEQFF
V: TRBV11-3; J: TRBJ2-5; size: few; D: TRBD2; DNA: TGTGCCAGCAGTCGGACTAGCACGAATCAAGAGACCCAGTACTTC; CDR3: CASSRTSTNQETQYF
V: TRBV29-1; J: TRBJ2-2; size: NA; D: TRBD2; DNA: TGCAGCGCGCGGGGGGCCGGCACCGGGGAGCTGTTTTTT; CDR3: CSARGAGTGELFF
V: TRBV29-1; J: TRBJ2-1; size: NA; D: TRBD2; DNA: TGCAGCGCCGAACTTCGACTAGCGGGAGTTAACAATGAGCAGTTCTTC; CDR3: CSAELRLAGVNNEQFF
V: TRBV5-6; J: TRBJ1-4; size: few; D: NA; DNA: TGTGCCAGCAGCCGGCGACAGACAAATGAAAAACTGTTTTTT; CDR3: CASSRRQTNEKLFF
V: TRBV30; J: TRBJ2-7; size: NA; D: NA; DNA: TGTGCCTGGAGCCGAAACCCCCCGGGGTCTCCCTACGAGCAGTACTTC; CDR3: CAWSRNPPGSPYEQYF
V: TRBV7-2; J: TRBJ2-7; size: NA; D: TRBD2; DNA: TGTGCCAGCAGCCGGGAGGATAACGAGCAGTACTTC; CDR3: CASSREDNEQYF
V: TRBV5-8; J: TRBJ2-4; size: NA; D: NA; DNA: TGTGCCAGCAGCCCCATTTGGGTGCCAAACATTCAGTACTTC; CDR3: CASSPIWVPNIQYF
V: TRBV27; J: TRBJ1-6; size: few; D: NA; DNA: TGTGCCAGCAGTGACTATAATTCACCCCTCCACTTT; CDR3: CASSDYNSPLHF
V: TRBV28; J: TRBJ1-4; size: many; D: NA; DNA: TGTGCCAGCAGTGGACGAGGGACCACCTCCGAAAAACTGTTTTTT; CDR3: CASSGRGTTSEKLFF
V: TRBV10-3; J: TRBJ1-5; size: few; D: NA; DNA: TGTGCCATCAGTGAGGGGCAGCCACTCACAGGCAATCAGCCCCAGCATTTT; CDR3: CAISEGQPLTGNQPQHF
V: TRBV5-1; J: TRBJ1-1; size: few; D: NA; DNA: TGCGCCAGCAGCACGGAACCAGGGCGCACTGAAGCTTTCTTT; CDR3: CASSTEPGRTEAFF
V: TRBV30; J: TRBJ2-3; size: NA; D: TRBD2; DNA: TGTGCCTGGATCCTAGCGGGAGGGCCAGATACGCAGTATTTT; CDR3: CAWILAGGPDTQYF
V: TRBV12-5; J: TRBJ2-3; size: few; D: NA; DNA: TGTGCTAGTGGCCCCGGAGGCCAGGGGACGCAGTATTTT; CDR3: CASGPGGQGTQYF
V: TRBV6-5; J: TRBJ2-7; size: NA; D: TRBD1; DNA: TGTGCCAGCAGTCCGCGACAGGGAAGCTACGAGCAGTACTTC; CDR3: CASSPRQGSYEQYF
V: TRBV20-1; J: TRBJ2-5; size: few; D: TRBD1; DNA: TGCAGTGCTAGAGAACCATGGACAGGGGTGGAGACCCAGTACTTC; CDR3: CSAREPWTGVETQYF
V: TRBV12-3/TRBV12-4; J: TRBJ2-1; size: few; D: TRBD2; DNA: TGTGCCAGCAGTTTCCGCGGGAGCTCCAATGAGCAGTTCTTC; CDR3: CASSFRGSSNEQFF
V: TRBV6-5; J: TRBJ1-5; size: few; D: NA; DNA: TGTGCCAGCGGTATCCTGGGCAATCAGCCCCAGCATTTT; CDR3: CASGILGNQPQHF
V: TRBV18; J: TRBJ2-1; size: NA; D: NA; DNA: TGTGCCAGCTCACCATTTCCCGGTCCTACGGGAGGGGACAGCTCCTACAATGAGCAGTTCTTC; CDR3: CASSPFPGPTGGDSSYNEQFF
V: TRBV10-1; J: TRBJ2-5; size: NA; D: NA; DNA: TGCGCCAGCAGTGACCCAGGACAGTGGGAAGAGACCCAGTACTTC; CDR3: CASSDPGQWEETQYF
V: TRBV28; J: TRBJ2-7; size: many; D: TRBD1; DNA: TGTGCCAGCAGTGAACCCGGGACAGGGCGGCGCGAGCAGTACTTC; CDR3: CASSEPGTGRREQYF
V: TRBV2; J: TRBJ2-2; size: few; D: NA; DNA: TGTGCCAGCAGTCCCGGGTCAGCGAACACCGGGGAGCTGTTTTTT; CDR3: CASSPGSANTGELFF
V: TRBV5-1; J: TRBJ2-7; size: few; D: NA; DNA: TGCGCCAGCAGCTTGGAGGGGGTTACCTACGAGCAGTACTTC; CDR3: CASSLEGVTYEQYF
V: TRBV28; J: TRBJ1-5; size: NA; D: TRBD1; DNA: TGTGCCAGCGTTTACATGACAGGGGCGATTAGCAATCAGCCCCAGCATTTT; CDR3: CASVYMTGAISNQPQHF
V: TRBV7-9; J: TRBJ2-3; size: NA; D: NA; DNA: TGTGCCAGCAGCTTAGCCAAGACAGATACGCAGTATTTT; CDR3: CASSLAKTDTQYF
V: TRBV2; J: TRBJ2-7; size: few; D: NA; DNA: TGTGCCAGCACCGCCAGATACTTAACCTACGAGCAGTACTTC; CDR3: CASTARYLTYEQYF
V: TRBV5-6; J: TRBJ2-3; size: NA; D: NA; DNA: TGTGCCAGCAGCTTGTACCCAGATACGCAGTATTTT; CDR3: CASSLYPDTQYF
V: TRBV9; J: TRBJ2-1; size: few; D: TRBD2; DNA: TGTGCCAGCAGCGTTGATAGCGGGGGATACAATGAGCAGTTCTTC; CDR3: CASSVDSGGYNEQFF
V: TRBV7-2; J: TRBJ2-1; size: few; D: TRBD1; DNA: TGTGCCAGCAGGGGACAGGCCTACAATGAGCAGTTCTTC; CDR3: CASRGQAYNEQFF
V: TRBV28; J: TRBJ1-2; size: NA; D: NA; DNA: TGTGCCAGCAGAACAACAGGGATCTATGGCTACACCTTC; CDR3: CASRTTGIYGYTF
V: TRBV15; J: TRBJ1-1; size: NA; D: NA; DNA: TGTGCCACCAGCAGAGATTGGGAAGGGGGTGATGAAGCTTTCTTT; CDR3: CATSRDWEGGDEAFF
V: TRBV12-3/TRBV12-4; J: TRBJ2-2; size: NA; D: TRBD2; DNA: TGTGCCAGCAGGACGGGGGGATCGAGCACCGGGGAGCTGTTTTTT; CDR3: CASRTGGSSTGELFF
V: TRBV5-5; J: TRBJ2-6; size: NA; D: NA; DNA: TGTGCCAGCAGCTTAACGAGGGCCTCTGGGGCCAACGTCCTGACTTTC; CDR3: CASSLTRASGANVLTF
V: TRBV10-3; J: TRBJ2-1; size: NA; D: NA; DNA: TGTGCCATCAGTGGCTACAATGAGCAGTTCTTC; CDR3: CAISGYNEQFF
V: TRBV6-5; J: TRBJ2-3; size: NA; D: NA; DNA: TGTGCCAGCAGTTACGGTGTCACAGATACGCAGTATTTT; CDR3: CASSYGVTDTQYF
V: TRBV20-1; J: TRBJ2-5; size: NA; D: NA; DNA: TGCAGTGCTAGGAGCGTGAGAACCCAGTACTTC; CDR3: CSARSVRTQYF
V: TRBV12-3/TRBV12-4; J: TRBJ1-3; size: many; D: NA; DNA: TGTGCCAGCAGTTTGGTTGGAAACACCATATATTTT; CDR3: CASSLVGNTIYF
V: TRBV7-2; J: TRBJ2-3; size: few; D: NA; DNA: TGTGCCAGCAGCTTAGCAGGGGCGGGCCGCACAGATACGCAGTATTTT; CDR3: CASSLAGAGRTDTQYF
V: TRBV5-1; J: TRBJ2-1; size: many; D: NA; DNA: TGCGCCAGCAGCCCGGGACTTGACCCCCACAATGAGCAGTTCTTC; CDR3: CASSPGLDPHNEQFF
V: TRBV20-1; J: TRBJ2-1; size: NA; D: TRBD2; DNA: TGCAGTGCTAGAGAACTCTTTTCGCGGGAGATCTTCTACAATGAGCAGTTCTTC; CDR3: CSARELFSREIFYNEQFF
V: TRBV15; J: TRBJ1-2; size: once; D: NA; DNA: TGTGCCACCAGCCTCGGTCGGGGGGTGAACGGCTACACCTTC; CDR3: CATSLGRGVNGYTF
V: TRBV5-6; J: TRBJ2-7; size: few; D: NA; DNA: TGTGCCAGCAGCCCGAATACGGGACATTGGGGCGAGCAGTACTTC; CDR3: CASSPNTGHWGEQYF
V: TRBV27; J: TRBJ2-7; size: many; D: TRBD1; DNA: TGTGCCACCACTTCCGGGACAGGCTCCTACGAGCAGTACTTC; CDR3: CATTSGTGSYEQYF
V: TRBV7-2; J: TRBJ2-5; size: few; D: TRBD2; DNA: TGTGCCAGCAGCTCCCGGGGGGCGGGAGGGAAAGAGACCCAGTACTTC; CDR3: CASSSRGAGGKETQYF